This T cell receptor beta chain derives from a study of long-term antiretroviral therapy in people with HIV. The CDR3 sequence is 15 residues long. Germline V gives CDR1 LGHNA, CDR2 YSLEER. J was trimmed by 4 bases and V by 3 bases; bases with no gene match: 7. Overall study findings and caveats: Subsequent to ART, diversity was augmented yet persisted below that of transplant donor controls.

With survey level as its setting, the immunoSEQ assay was v3.0. Sequencing targeted about 35,000-50,000 T-cell genomes per sample. Clones were read by immunoSEQ multiplex PCR, and TCRdb kept only the in-frame ones, dropping some. Of about 14,000 clones listed, around 90% are singletons. In each sample, roughly 0.9-10 million cryopreserved PBMC were present before DNA extraction. The table lists this clone with a few counts. Its antigen is unidentified. The V call is TRBV4-3, the J call TRBJ2-5; 8 bases are a match to TRBD1. The sample was unsorted PBMCs, taken 6.2 years after starting antiretroviral therapy. The TCR was taken from a man aged 40-49 years with HIV. The CDR3 DNA reads as TGCGCCAGCAGCCAGGAAAACAGGGGGTCAGAGACCCAGTACTTC. Translated, it gives CASSQENRGSETQYF.